Listed below are T cell receptor beta chains from one sample, sequenced in a study of cytomegalovirus exposure and HLA in healthy donors. Sequencing used immunoSEQ multiplex PCR; TCRdb keeps in-frame clones, though not all of them. The sample records about 220,000 clones, 82% being singletons. Sequenced sample: PBMCs. The receptors shown here come from a woman between 40 and 55 years old in good health and CMV-seropositive. CDR3s include the opening cysteine and the closing phenylalanine or tryptophan. The order of the fields is V gene, D gene, clone size, J gene, CDR3 DNA, CDR3 protein. D genes are given only for firm matches. The size of a clone is reported for some rows only, either as once, few or many, or as a class for expanded clones.

v_gene: TRBV10-1; d_gene: NA; abundance: NA; j_gene: TRBJ1-1; CDR3nt: TGCGCCAGCAGTGAGTCTACAGGGTGGGGCACTGAAGCTTTCTTT; CDR3aa: CASSESTGWGTEAFF
v_gene: TRBV14; d_gene: NA; abundance: once; j_gene: TRBJ2-1; CDR3nt: TGTGCCAGCAGCCAAGGAGCACTTGGAGTCAATGAGCAGTTCTTC; CDR3aa: CASSQGALGVNEQFF
v_gene: TRBV25-1; d_gene: NA; abundance: NA; j_gene: TRBJ1-2; CDR3nt: TGTGCCAGCAGCGACTGGGGGGGGCCCTATGGCTACACCTTC; CDR3aa: CASSDWGGPYGYTF
v_gene: TRBV30; d_gene: TRBD1; abundance: NA; j_gene: TRBJ1-2; CDR3nt: TGTGCCTGGAGTGTGACAGGGATTAACTATGGCTACACCTTC; CDR3aa: CAWSVTGINYGYTF
v_gene: TRBV15; d_gene: NA; abundance: few; j_gene: TRBJ2-1; CDR3nt: TGTGCCACCGCGCGAGGGCCAGGAGGATACAATGAGCAGTTCTTC; CDR3aa: CATARGPGGYNEQFF
v_gene: TRBV4-2; d_gene: TRBD1; abundance: NA; j_gene: TRBJ1-3; CDR3nt: TGTGCCAGCAGTCTTAATCCGGGACAGCCAATCTCTGGAAACACCATATATTTT; CDR3aa: CASSLNPGQPISGNTIYF
v_gene: TRBV5-1; d_gene: NA; abundance: NA; j_gene: TRBJ2-2; CDR3nt: TGCGCCAGCAGCTTGGGTTCTCGGGTCGGGGAGCTGTTTTTT; CDR3aa: CASSLGSRVGELFF
v_gene: TRBV10-3; d_gene: TRBD1; abundance: NA; j_gene: TRBJ1-4; CDR3nt: TGTGCCATCAGTGACAGGGGGTCGACTAATGAAAAACTGTTTTTT; CDR3aa: CAISDRGSTNEKLFF
v_gene: TRBV4-2; d_gene: TRBD2; abundance: once; j_gene: TRBJ2-1; CDR3nt: TGTGCCAGCAGCCAAGACGGTCCGCGTCTAGCGGTCTACAATGAGCAGTTCTTC; CDR3aa: CASSQDGPRLAVYNEQFF
v_gene: TRBV5-1; d_gene: NA; abundance: NA; j_gene: TRBJ1-2; CDR3nt: TGCGCCAGCAGCCCGCCCGGGGAATACTATGGCTACACCTTC; CDR3aa: CASSPPGEYYGYTF
v_gene: TRBV6-5; d_gene: TRBD1; abundance: NA; j_gene: TRBJ2-7; CDR3nt: TGTGCCAGCAGTTACAACGGGGACAGTAAATACGAGCAGTACTTC; CDR3aa: CASSYNGDSKYEQYF
v_gene: TRBV10-3; d_gene: NA; abundance: NA; j_gene: TRBJ2-4; CDR3nt: TGTGCCATCAGTGAGTCAGGGACAAAAAACATTCAGTACTTC; CDR3aa: CAISESGTKNIQYF
v_gene: TRBV30; d_gene: NA; abundance: NA; j_gene: TRBJ1-3; CDR3nt: TGTGCCTGGAGTGTTGGACACCCAGGCTCTGGAAACACCATATATTTT; CDR3aa: CAWSVGHPGSGNTIYF
v_gene: TRBV27; d_gene: NA; abundance: NA; j_gene: TRBJ2-1; CDR3nt: TGTGCCAGCAGTTCAGGGATCTCCAGCCAGCAGTTCTTC; CDR3aa: CASSSGISSQQFF
v_gene: TRBV5-4; d_gene: TRBD2; abundance: NA; j_gene: TRBJ2-7; CDR3nt: TGTGCCAGCAGCCCGACTCGGACTAGCGGGCTATCCTACGAGCAGTACTTC; CDR3aa: CASSPTRTSGLSYEQYF
v_gene: TRBV11-3; d_gene: NA; abundance: NA; j_gene: TRBJ1-2; CDR3nt: TGTGCCAGCAGCTTAGGGCAGAGGGGGTATGGCTACACCTTC; CDR3aa: CASSLGQRGYGYTF
v_gene: TRBV5-4; d_gene: NA; abundance: NA; j_gene: TRBJ1-1; CDR3nt: TGTGCCAGCAGCTTAGGGGGGGCGCGGAACACTGAAGCTTTCTTT; CDR3aa: CASSLGGARNTEAFF
v_gene: TRBV7-9; d_gene: NA; abundance: NA; j_gene: TRBJ1-1; CDR3nt: TGTGCCAGCGGCTTATCCGCAGGTTTGGGCACTGAAGCTTTCTTT; CDR3aa: CASGLSAGLGTEAFF
v_gene: TRBV19; d_gene: NA; abundance: NA; j_gene: TRBJ1-5; CDR3nt: TGTGCCAGTAGTATAGAACATCCGCAGCCCCAGCATTTT; CDR3aa: CASSIEHPQPQHF
v_gene: TRBV5-6; d_gene: NA; abundance: NA; j_gene: TRBJ2-3; CDR3nt: TGTGCCAGCATCTCTCGGGGAGATACGCAGTATTTT; CDR3aa: CASISRGDTQYF
v_gene: TRBV7-2; d_gene: TRBD2; abundance: NA; j_gene: TRBJ2-2; CDR3nt: TGTGCCAGCAGCACTCGTACTAGCGGTCCGAACACCGGGGAGCTGTTTTTT; CDR3aa: CASSTRTSGPNTGELFF
v_gene: TRBV7-2; d_gene: TRBD1; abundance: NA; j_gene: TRBJ1-1; CDR3nt: TGTGCCAGCAGCTTAGTGGCAGGGGGTCACACTGAAGCTTTCTTT; CDR3aa: CASSLVAGGHTEAFF
v_gene: TRBV5-1; d_gene: TRBD1; abundance: NA; j_gene: TRBJ2-7; CDR3nt: TGCGCCAGCAGCCACTACGGACAGGGTTTTGGAAACGAGCAGTACTTC; CDR3aa: CASSHYGQGFGNEQYF
v_gene: TRBV27; d_gene: NA; abundance: NA; j_gene: TRBJ1-6; CDR3nt: TGTGCCAGCAGTTTATTGGGAGGATCCTATAATTCCCCCCTCCACTTT; CDR3aa: CASSLLGGSYNSPLHF
v_gene: TRBV7-3; d_gene: TRBD2; abundance: NA; j_gene: TRBJ2-1; CDR3nt: TGTGCCAGCAGCATATGGTTAGCGGGGGAGGGCAATGAGCAGTTCTTC; CDR3aa: CASSIWLAGEGNEQFF
v_gene: TRBV19; d_gene: TRBD1; abundance: NA; j_gene: TRBJ2-3; CDR3nt: TGTGCCAGTAGTATTACATTGGGACAGCTTCTCACAGATACGCAGTATTTT; CDR3aa: CASSITLGQLLTDTQYF
v_gene: TRBV27; d_gene: NA; abundance: few; j_gene: TRBJ1-1; CDR3nt: TGTGCCAGCAGTTGGAGGTTACGCACTGAAGCTTTCTTT; CDR3aa: CASSWRLRTEAFF
v_gene: TRBV5-4; d_gene: TRBD2; abundance: once; j_gene: TRBJ2-3; CDR3nt: TGTGCCAGCACCCCCGTCGGGACTAGCGGGAGAAGGGCCACAGATACGCAGTATTTT; CDR3aa: CASTPVGTSGRRATDTQYF
v_gene: TRBV7-9; d_gene: NA; abundance: NA; j_gene: TRBJ2-1; CDR3nt: TGTGCCAGCAGCTTAGGGGGGGATGAGCAGTTCTTC; CDR3aa: CASSLGGDEQFF
v_gene: TRBV19; d_gene: TRBD2; abundance: NA; j_gene: TRBJ2-3; CDR3nt: TGTGCCAGTAGTATCGGGACTAGCGGTCCAAATACGCAGTATTTT; CDR3aa: CASSIGTSGPNTQYF
v_gene: TRBV11-2; d_gene: TRBD1; abundance: few; j_gene: TRBJ1-2; CDR3nt: TGTGCCAGCAGCTTATTAAGTGGCAGGGGGCAGGGGGCCAACTATGGCTACACCTTC; CDR3aa: CASSLLSGRGQGANYGYTF
v_gene: TRBV4-2; d_gene: TRBD1; abundance: NA; j_gene: TRBJ2-7; CDR3nt: TGTGCCAGCAGCCAAATGGACAGGGGGTTGTACGAGCAGTACTTC; CDR3aa: CASSQMDRGLYEQYF
v_gene: TRBV5-4; d_gene: TRBD1; abundance: few; j_gene: TRBJ1-5; CDR3nt: TGTGCCAGCAGCTTGCAGGGGGCCAATCAGCCCCAGCATTTT; CDR3aa: CASSLQGANQPQHF
v_gene: TRBV18; d_gene: NA; abundance: NA; j_gene: TRBJ2-1; CDR3nt: TGTGCCAGCTCACCACGGTGGCCTCCTGATGAGCAGTTCTTC; CDR3aa: CASSPRWPPDEQFF
v_gene: TRBV12-5; d_gene: TRBD2; abundance: NA; j_gene: TRBJ2-1; CDR3nt: TGTGCTAGTGTTGGACTAGCGGGTGGTAATGAGCAGTTCTTC; CDR3aa: CASVGLAGGNEQFF
v_gene: TRBV7-9; d_gene: NA; abundance: NA; j_gene: TRBJ2-7; CDR3nt: TGTGCCAGCAGCTTAGCGACTACCGGGACTTTAAACTACGAGCAGTACTTC; CDR3aa: CASSLATTGTLNYEQYF
v_gene: TRBV6-5; d_gene: NA; abundance: NA; j_gene: TRBJ1-2; CDR3nt: TGTGCCAGCAGTTACTTGGGAACAGGCTCGGGTGGCTACACCTTC; CDR3aa: CASSYLGTGSGGYTF
v_gene: TRBV6-5; d_gene: NA; abundance: NA; j_gene: TRBJ1-5; CDR3nt: TGTGCCAGCAGTCCCTTCCAGGGGAATCAGCCCCAGCATTTT; CDR3aa: CASSPFQGNQPQHF
v_gene: TRBV11-2; d_gene: TRBD1; abundance: NA; j_gene: TRBJ1-1; CDR3nt: TGTGCCAGCAGCTCTGGACAGGTGAACACTGAAGCTTTCTTT; CDR3aa: CASSSGQVNTEAFF
v_gene: TRBV2; d_gene: TRBD1; abundance: few; j_gene: TRBJ1-1; CDR3nt: TGTGCCAGCAGCTTGAGGACAGGGGGCGGCACTGAAGCTTTCTTT; CDR3aa: CASSLRTGGGTEAFF
v_gene: TRBV6-5; d_gene: NA; abundance: few; j_gene: TRBJ1-3; CDR3nt: TGTGCCAGCAGTTACCGAGGAGGAAACACCATATATTTT; CDR3aa: CASSYRGGNTIYF
v_gene: TRBV10-3; d_gene: NA; abundance: NA; j_gene: TRBJ2-6; CDR3nt: TGTGCCATCAGTGTCTCCAGGGGTGGGTCTGGGGCCAACGTCCTGACTTTC; CDR3aa: CAISVSRGGSGANVLTF
v_gene: TRBV7-8; d_gene: TRBD2; abundance: NA; j_gene: TRBJ2-1; CDR3nt: TGTGCCAGCAGCTTAGGTGGTAGCGGGGGCCAGCAGTTCTTC; CDR3aa: CASSLGGSGGQQFF
v_gene: TRBV2; d_gene: NA; abundance: NA; j_gene: TRBJ2-1; CDR3nt: TGTGCCAGCACTCCGGGACTCCGCTCCTACAATGAGCAGTTCTTC; CDR3aa: CASTPGLRSYNEQFF
v_gene: TRBV6-5; d_gene: NA; abundance: NA; j_gene: TRBJ1-2; CDR3nt: TGTGCCAGCAGTTACTCCCCTCTGGGAGACTATGGCTACACCTTC; CDR3aa: CASSYSPLGDYGYTF
v_gene: TRBV5-1; d_gene: TRBD2; abundance: NA; j_gene: TRBJ2-1; CDR3nt: TGCGCCAGCAGCTTAGCTAGCGGAGTGGCTCTATACAATGAGCAGTTCTTC; CDR3aa: CASSLASGVALYNEQFF
v_gene: TRBV6-1; d_gene: TRBD1; abundance: NA; j_gene: TRBJ1-5; CDR3nt: TGTGCCAGCAGTGATAATCAGGGGGCAGGTCAGCCCCAGCATTTT; CDR3aa: CASSDNQGAGQPQHF